Listed below are T cell receptor beta chains from one sample, sequenced in a study of blood T cell repertoires in COVID-19. Repertoires were generated with immunoSEQ multiplex PCR, while TCRdb's copy carries only in-frame clones and drops some. Of fewer than 350,000 clones listed, 70% to 90% are singletons. Sequenced material: peripheral blood. The receptors come from a woman aged 45 to 65 who had recovered from COVID-19. Both conserved end residues are part of each CDR3. D genes are given only for firm matches. The size field is filled for only some rows; it gives once, few, many or a size class.

v_gene: TRBV9; len: 15; abundance: NA; d_gene: TRBD1; j_gene: TRBJ2-7; CDR3nt: TGTGCCAGCAGCCCAGACAGGGGGCCCTCCTACGAGCAGTACTTC; CDR3aa: CASSPDRGPSYEQYF
v_gene: TRBV11-3; len: 17; abundance: NA; d_gene: NA; j_gene: TRBJ1-3; CDR3nt: TGTGCCAGCAGCCATCCACTGCCTAGCCTGCTCGTTAACACCATATATTTT; CDR3aa: CASSHPLPSLLVNTIYF
v_gene: TRBV6-5; len: 15; abundance: NA; d_gene: TRBD1; j_gene: TRBJ2-5; CDR3nt: TGTGCCAGCACCCTCACTCGGACAGGGCAAGAGACCCAGTACTTC; CDR3aa: CASTLTRTGQETQYF
v_gene: TRBV28; len: 15; abundance: NA; d_gene: NA; j_gene: TRBJ1-5; CDR3nt: TGTGCCAGCAGCCCGAACCCCAGGGACAATCAGCCCCAGCATTTT; CDR3aa: CASSPNPRDNQPQHF
v_gene: TRBV9; len: 14; abundance: once; d_gene: NA; j_gene: TRBJ2-4; CDR3nt: TGTGCCAGCAGCGTAGAGGCAGGGGAAAACATTCAGTACTTC; CDR3aa: CASSVEAGENIQYF
v_gene: TRBV6-6; len: 14; abundance: NA; d_gene: TRBD2; j_gene: TRBJ2-7; CDR3nt: TGTGCCAGCAGGAGTCGGGGGGATTCCTACGAGCAGTACTTC; CDR3aa: CASRSRGDSYEQYF
v_gene: TRBV5-1; len: 15; abundance: NA; d_gene: TRBD2; j_gene: TRBJ2-1; CDR3nt: TGCGCCAGCAGCTTCGTAGCGGGGGGCTACAATGAGCAGTTCTTC; CDR3aa: CASSFVAGGYNEQFF
v_gene: TRBV11-2; len: 15; abundance: NA; d_gene: TRBD2; j_gene: TRBJ2-1; CDR3nt: TGTGCCAGCAGACCCGGACTAGCGGAATATAATGAGCAGTTCTTC; CDR3aa: CASRPGLAEYNEQFF
v_gene: TRBV5-1; len: 14; abundance: once; d_gene: NA; j_gene: TRBJ1-1; CDR3nt: TGCGCCAGCTGGGAGACGGGCATGAACACTGAAGCTTTCTTT; CDR3aa: CASWETGMNTEAFF
v_gene: TRBV5-1; len: 15; abundance: NA; d_gene: NA; j_gene: TRBJ1-2; CDR3nt: TGCGCCAGCAGCCCACTTCGACAGGCCGACTATGGCTACACCTTC; CDR3aa: CASSPLRQADYGYTF
v_gene: TRBV5-5; len: 14; abundance: once; d_gene: TRBD1; j_gene: TRBJ2-7; CDR3nt: TGTGCCAGCAGCTTGGGACAGGGGGCCTACGAGCAGTACTTC; CDR3aa: CASSLGQGAYEQYF
v_gene: TRBV15; len: 16; abundance: NA; d_gene: NA; j_gene: TRBJ2-3; CDR3nt: TGTGCCACCAGCAGCAGAGGGAGTGCCTACACAGATACGCAGTATTTT; CDR3aa: CATSSRGSAYTDTQYF
v_gene: TRBV2; len: 14; abundance: NA; d_gene: TRBD1; j_gene: TRBJ1-5; CDR3nt: TGTGCCAGTACCGGGACAGGGATAAATCAGCCCCAGCATTTT; CDR3aa: CASTGTGINQPQHF
v_gene: TRBV30; len: 14; abundance: NA; d_gene: NA; j_gene: TRBJ1-1; CDR3nt: TGTGCCTGGAGTGTAAGCTGGGGCCGGACTGAAGCTTTCTTT; CDR3aa: CAWSVSWGRTEAFF
v_gene: TRBV6-5; len: 15; abundance: NA; d_gene: TRBD1; j_gene: TRBJ1-4; CDR3nt: TGTGCCAGCAGTCGTCGGGACAGGGGTAATGAAAAACTGTTTTTT; CDR3aa: CASSRRDRGNEKLFF
v_gene: TRBV6-5; len: 14; abundance: NA; d_gene: NA; j_gene: TRBJ2-6; CDR3nt: TGTGCCAGCAGATGGCACTCTGGGGCCAACGTCCTGACTTTC; CDR3aa: CASRWHSGANVLTF
v_gene: TRBV15; len: 15; abundance: NA; d_gene: NA; j_gene: TRBJ1-4; CDR3nt: TGTGCCACCAGCAGAGTCAACGGGTTGAATGAAAAACTGTTTTTT; CDR3aa: CATSRVNGLNEKLFF
v_gene: TRBV14; len: 12; abundance: NA; d_gene: TRBD1; j_gene: TRBJ1-6; CDR3nt: TGTGCCAGCAGCCAAGAGACAGGGGCCCTCCACTTT; CDR3aa: CASSQETGALHF
v_gene: TRBV5-6; len: 16; abundance: NA; d_gene: NA; j_gene: TRBJ2-2; CDR3nt: TGTGCCAGCAGCAATGAGTGGGAGTTGTCTACCGGGGAGCTGTTTTTT; CDR3aa: CASSNEWELSTGELFF
v_gene: TRBV28; len: 18; abundance: NA; d_gene: TRBD2; j_gene: TRBJ2-5; CDR3nt: TGTGCCAGCAGTGTAACCGGGACTAGCGGGGCTACCCAAGAGACCCAGTACTTC; CDR3aa: CASSVTGTSGATQETQYF
v_gene: TRBV7-2; len: 16; abundance: NA; d_gene: NA; j_gene: TRBJ1-6; CDR3nt: TGTGCCAGCAGCACCAATGGGTGGGGAGGTAGTTCACCCCTCCACTTT; CDR3aa: CASSTNGWGGSSPLHF
v_gene: TRBV27; len: 14; abundance: NA; d_gene: NA; j_gene: TRBJ2-7; CDR3nt: TGTGCCAGCAGTCCCATAGTGGGGAGCGACGAGCAGTACTTC; CDR3aa: CASSPIVGSDEQYF
v_gene: TRBV14; len: 12; abundance: NA; d_gene: NA; j_gene: TRBJ1-2; CDR3nt: TGTGCCAGCAGCCCCTTCTTCTATGGCTACACCTTC; CDR3aa: CASSPFFYGYTF